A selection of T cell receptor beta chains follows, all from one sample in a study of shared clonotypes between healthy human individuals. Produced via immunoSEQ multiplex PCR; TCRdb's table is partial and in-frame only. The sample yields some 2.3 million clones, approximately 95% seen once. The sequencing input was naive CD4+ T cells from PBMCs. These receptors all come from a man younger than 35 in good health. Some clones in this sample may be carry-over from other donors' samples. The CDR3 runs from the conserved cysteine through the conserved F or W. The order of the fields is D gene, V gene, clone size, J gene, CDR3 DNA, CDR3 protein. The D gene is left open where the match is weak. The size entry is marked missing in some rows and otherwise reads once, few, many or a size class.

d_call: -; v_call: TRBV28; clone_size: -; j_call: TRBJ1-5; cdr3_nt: TGTGCCAGCAGCCGGGACCTAAATCAGCCCCAGCATTTT; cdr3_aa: CASSRDLNQPQHF
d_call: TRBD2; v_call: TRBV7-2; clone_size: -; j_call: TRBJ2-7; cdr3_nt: TGTGCCAGCAGCTTAGGGCCGCCAGCGGGAGCTTACGAGCAGTACTTC; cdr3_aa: CASSLGPPAGAYEQYF
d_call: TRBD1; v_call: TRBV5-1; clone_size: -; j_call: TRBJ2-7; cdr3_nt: TGCGCCAGCAGCTTGACGTTAGGGGGCCTTCCCTACGAGCAGTACTTC; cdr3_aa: CASSLTLGGLPYEQYF
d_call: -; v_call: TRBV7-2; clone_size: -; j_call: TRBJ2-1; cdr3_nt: TGTGCCAGCAGCTTAAGCCGTGAGCAGTTCTTC; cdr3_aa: CASSLSREQFF
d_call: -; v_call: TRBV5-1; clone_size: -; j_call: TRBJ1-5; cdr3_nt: TGCGCCAGCAGCTTGCTAGGGTTGAGCAATCAGCCCCAGCATTTT; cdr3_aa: CASSLLGLSNQPQHF
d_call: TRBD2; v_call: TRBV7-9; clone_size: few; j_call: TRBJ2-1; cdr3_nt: TGTGCCAGCACCGGACTAGCGGGAGCCTCCTACAATGAGCAGTTCTTC; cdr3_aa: CASTGLAGASYNEQFF
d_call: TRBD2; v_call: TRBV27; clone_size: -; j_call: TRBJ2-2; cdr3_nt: TGTGCCAGCAGCTTTTCGTTTGGCGGGGGCACCGGGGAGCTGTTTTTT; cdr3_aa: CASSFSFGGGTGELFF
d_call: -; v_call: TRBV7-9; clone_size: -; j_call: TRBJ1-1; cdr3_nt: TGTGCCAGCAGCCACGGACGGACGAACACTGAAGCTTTCTTT; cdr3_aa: CASSHGRTNTEAFF
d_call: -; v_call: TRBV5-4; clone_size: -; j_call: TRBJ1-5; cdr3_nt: TGTGCCAGCAGCGAGGGCGGAGCGCTTGGAAATCAGCCCCAGCATTTT; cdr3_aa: CASSEGGALGNQPQHF
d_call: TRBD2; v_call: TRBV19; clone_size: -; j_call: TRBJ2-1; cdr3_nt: TGTGCCAGTACCTGGGCTAGCGGGGGGTACAATGAGCAGTTCTTC; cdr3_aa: CASTWASGGYNEQFF
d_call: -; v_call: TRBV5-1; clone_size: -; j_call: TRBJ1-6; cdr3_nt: TGCGCCAGCAGCTTTCCAGATGAGGATTCACCCCTCCACTTT; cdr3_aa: CASSFPDEDSPLHF
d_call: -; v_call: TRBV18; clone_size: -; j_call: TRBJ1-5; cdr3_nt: TGTGCCAGCTCACCACCATTAGGGAGCAATCAGCCCCAGCATTTT; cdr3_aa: CASSPPLGSNQPQHF
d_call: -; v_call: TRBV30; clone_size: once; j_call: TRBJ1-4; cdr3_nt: TGTGCCTGGAGTGCTCCCCGGGAATGGGTTAATGAAAAACTGTTTTTT; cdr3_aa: CAWSAPREWVNEKLFF
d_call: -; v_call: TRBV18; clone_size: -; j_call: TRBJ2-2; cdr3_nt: TGTGCCAGCTCACCACTCAACACCGGGGAGCTGTTTTTT; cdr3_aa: CASSPLNTGELFF
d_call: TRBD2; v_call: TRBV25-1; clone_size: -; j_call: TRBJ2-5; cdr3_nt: TGTGCCAGCAGTGAATATAGACTAGCGGGAGATAAGGAGACCCAGTACTTC; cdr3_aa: CASSEYRLAGDKETQYF
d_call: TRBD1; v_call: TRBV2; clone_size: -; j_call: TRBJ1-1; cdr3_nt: TGTGCCAGCAGTAGGGACAGGGGGGGGAACACTGAAGCTTTCTTT; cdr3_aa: CASSRDRGGNTEAFF
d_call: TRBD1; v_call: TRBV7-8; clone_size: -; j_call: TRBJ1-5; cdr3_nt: TGTGCCAGCAGCCCTAAACGGACAGGGGTGAATCAGCCCCAGCATTTT; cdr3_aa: CASSPKRTGVNQPQHF
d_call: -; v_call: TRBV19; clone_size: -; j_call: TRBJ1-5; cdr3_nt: TGTGCCAGTAATAGTCGAGACGGTATGAATCAGCCCCAGCATTTT; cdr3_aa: CASNSRDGMNQPQHF
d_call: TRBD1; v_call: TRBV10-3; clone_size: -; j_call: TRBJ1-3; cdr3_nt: TGTGCCATCAGTGATGGGACAGGGGGCGGAAACACCATATATTTT; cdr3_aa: CAISDGTGGGNTIYF
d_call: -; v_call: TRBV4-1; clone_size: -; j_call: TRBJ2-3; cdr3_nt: TGCGCCAGCAGCCAAACGACTAGCAGGGGGTCGGATACGCAGTATTTT; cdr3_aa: CASSQTTSRGSDTQYF
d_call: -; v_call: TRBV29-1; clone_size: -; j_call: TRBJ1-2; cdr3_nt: TGCAGCGTTGAGAACCGGGACTCAATTACGGGAACCTTC; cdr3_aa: CSVENRDSITGTF
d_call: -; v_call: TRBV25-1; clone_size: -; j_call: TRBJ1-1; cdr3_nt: TGTGCCAGTTCTGTGGTGGCAGGGACTTACCACACTGAAGCTTTCTTT; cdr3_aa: CASSVVAGTYHTEAFF
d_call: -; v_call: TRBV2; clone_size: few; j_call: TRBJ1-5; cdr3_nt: TGTGCCAGCAGTGAGCCTAATCAGCCCCAGCATTTT; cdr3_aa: CASSEPNQPQHF
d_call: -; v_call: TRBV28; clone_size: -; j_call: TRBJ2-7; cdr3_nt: TGTGCCAGCAGTATATTGACCGGGAACTCCTACGAGCAGTACTTC; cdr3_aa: CASSILTGNSYEQYF
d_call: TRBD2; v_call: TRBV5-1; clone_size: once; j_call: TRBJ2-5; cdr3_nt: TGCGCCAGCAGCTTGGAACTAGCGGGAGAAGGGACCCAGTACTTC; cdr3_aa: CASSLELAGEGTQYF
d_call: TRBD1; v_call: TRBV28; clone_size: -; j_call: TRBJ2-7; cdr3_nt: TGTGCCAGCAGTCCGGGACAGGGGCCCTACGAGCAGTACTTC; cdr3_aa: CASSPGQGPYEQYF
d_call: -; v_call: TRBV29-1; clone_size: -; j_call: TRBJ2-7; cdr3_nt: TGCAGCGCCTCAGGTGGGGGCTACGAGCAGTACTTC; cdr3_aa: CSASGGGYEQYF
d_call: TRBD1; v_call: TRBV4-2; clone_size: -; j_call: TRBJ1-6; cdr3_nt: TGTGCCAGCAGCCAGACCGGGACAGGGGCAAATTCACCCCTCCACTTT; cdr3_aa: CASSQTGTGANSPLHF
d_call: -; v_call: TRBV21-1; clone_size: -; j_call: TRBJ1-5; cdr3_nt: TGTGCCAGCAGCAACCAGGGGGCTAACGACAATCAGCCCCAGCATTTT; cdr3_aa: CASSNQGANDNQPQHF
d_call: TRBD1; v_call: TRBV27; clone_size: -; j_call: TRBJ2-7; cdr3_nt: TGTGCCAGCAGCCTACAGGGGCCCCAAACTCGCGAGCAGTACTTC; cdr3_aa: CASSLQGPQTREQYF
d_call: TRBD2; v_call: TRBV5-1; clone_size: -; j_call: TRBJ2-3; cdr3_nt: TGCGCCAGCAGCTTGGATCTAGCGGGAATAAGCACAGATACGCAGTATTTT; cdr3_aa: CASSLDLAGISTDTQYF
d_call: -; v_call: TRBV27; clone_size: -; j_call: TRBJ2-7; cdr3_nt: TGTGCCAGCAGTCTTGTAGGAGGTTACGAGCAGTACTTC; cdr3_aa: CASSLVGGYEQYF
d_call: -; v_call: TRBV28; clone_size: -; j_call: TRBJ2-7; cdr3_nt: TGTGCCAGCAGCGGGGCCAGGCTCCCCTACGAGCAGTACTTC; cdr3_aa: CASSGARLPYEQYF
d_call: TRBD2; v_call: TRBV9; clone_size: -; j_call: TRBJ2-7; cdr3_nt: TGTGCCAGCAGCGTGGGGGCCTTGACTAGCGGGAGGACCTCAGGCTACGAGCAGTACTTC; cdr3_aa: CASSVGALTSGRTSGYEQYF
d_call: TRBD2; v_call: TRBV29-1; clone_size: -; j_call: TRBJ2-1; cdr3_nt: TGCAGCGCCGCCAAGGGACTAGCGGGATATACGTCCTACAATGAGCAGTTCTTC; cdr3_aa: CSAAKGLAGYTSYNEQFF
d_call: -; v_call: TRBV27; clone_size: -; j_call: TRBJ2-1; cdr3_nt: TGTGCCAGCAAGGGACGCCGGGACCACTACAATGAGCAGTTCTTC; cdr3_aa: CASKGRRDHYNEQFF
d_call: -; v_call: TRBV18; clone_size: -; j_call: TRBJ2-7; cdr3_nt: TGTGCCAGCTCACCACGTACGGTTGAATACGAGCAGTACTTC; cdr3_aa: CASSPRTVEYEQYF
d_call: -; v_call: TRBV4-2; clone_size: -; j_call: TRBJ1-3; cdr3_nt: TGTGCCAGCAGCCAAGTATCTAGAGGGTCTGGAAACACCATATATTTT; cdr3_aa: CASSQVSRGSGNTIYF
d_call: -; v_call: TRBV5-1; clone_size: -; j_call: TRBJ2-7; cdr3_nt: TGCGCCAGCAGCTCGGAGGCTCTAGCATCCTACGAGCAGTACTTC; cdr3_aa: CASSSEALASYEQYF
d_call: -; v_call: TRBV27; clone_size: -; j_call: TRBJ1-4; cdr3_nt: TGTGCCAGCAGTTGGGCGGCCCCCCGAAACGGAGGGCTGTTTTTT; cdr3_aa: CASSWAAPRNGGLFF
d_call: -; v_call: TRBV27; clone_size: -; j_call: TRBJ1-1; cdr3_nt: TGTGCCAGCAGTTTATGGCCCGGGGGTCCAGAAACTGAAGCTTTCTTT; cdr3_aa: CASSLWPGGPETEAFF
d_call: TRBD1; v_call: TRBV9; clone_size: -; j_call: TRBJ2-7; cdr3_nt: TGTGCCAGCAGCGTAGCTTTTGACAGGGACGAGCAGTACTTC; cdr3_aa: CASSVAFDRDEQYF
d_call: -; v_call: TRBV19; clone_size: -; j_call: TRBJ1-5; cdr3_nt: TGTGCCAGTAGTTCCCAACAGGGCCACCAGCCCCAGCATTTT; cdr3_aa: CASSSQQGHQPQHF
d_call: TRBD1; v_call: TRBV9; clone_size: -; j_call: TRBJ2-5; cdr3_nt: TGTGCCAGCAGCGGCCAGGGGGTTCGTGGGGAGACCCAGTACTTC; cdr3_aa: CASSGQGVRGETQYF
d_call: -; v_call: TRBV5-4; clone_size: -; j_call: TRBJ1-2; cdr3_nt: TGTGCCAGCAGGCCCCAACAGGGCATCTATGGCTACACCTTC; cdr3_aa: CASRPQQGIYGYTF